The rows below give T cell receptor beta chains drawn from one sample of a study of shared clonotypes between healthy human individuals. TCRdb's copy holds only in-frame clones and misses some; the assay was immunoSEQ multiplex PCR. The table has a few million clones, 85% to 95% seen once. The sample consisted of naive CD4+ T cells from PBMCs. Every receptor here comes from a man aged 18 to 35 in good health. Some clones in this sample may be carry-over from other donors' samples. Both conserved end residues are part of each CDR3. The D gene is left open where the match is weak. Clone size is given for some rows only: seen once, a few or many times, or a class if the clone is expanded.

DNA: TGTGCCAGCAGCTACCCACCTCCGGGCGTGGTAGAGCAGTACTTC
CDR3: CASSYPPPGVVEQYF
size: -
D: -
J: TRBJ2-7
V: TRBV28

DNA: TGTGCCAGCAGCTTGACTTCCAGTCCCCTAAGCTCCGAGCAGTACTTC
CDR3: CASSLTSSPLSSEQYF
size: once
D: -
J: TRBJ2-7
V: TRBV5-4

DNA: TGTGCCAGCAGTGAATCAGGGCGAGAGACCCAGTACTTC
CDR3: CASSESGRETQYF
size: -
D: -
J: TRBJ2-5
V: TRBV25-1

DNA: TGCGCCAGCAGCGTCCGCAGCGGGAATTCCAAGCAGTACTTC
CDR3: CASSVRSGNSKQYF
size: -
D: TRBD2
J: TRBJ2-7
V: TRBV5-1

DNA: TGTGCCAGCAGAATGGACAGGAGGGGTTATGGCTACACCTTC
CDR3: CASRMDRRGYGYTF
size: -
D: TRBD1
J: TRBJ1-2
V: TRBV6-5

DNA: TGTGCCAGCAGGGAACCAGTCGGGACACTGGGAGAGACCCAGTACTTC
CDR3: CASREPVGTLGETQYF
size: once
D: -
J: TRBJ2-5
V: TRBV6-9

DNA: TGCGCCAGCAGCTTGCTCGGCGGCAGCTCCTACAATGAGCAGTTCTTC
CDR3: CASSLLGGSSYNEQFF
size: -
D: -
J: TRBJ2-1
V: TRBV5-1

DNA: TGTGCCAGCAGCGTAGGTTTGCGGGACGCGGACGAGCAGTACTTC
CDR3: CASSVGLRDADEQYF
size: -
D: -
J: TRBJ2-7
V: TRBV9

DNA: TGTGCCAGCAGTTTGGCGGGGAGCAGGGGAAATGAAAAACTGTTTTTT
CDR3: CASSLAGSRGNEKLFF
size: -
D: -
J: TRBJ1-4
V: TRBV28

DNA: TGTGCCAGCAGCTCCGGGAGGCGTAACTATGGCTACACCTTC
CDR3: CASSSGRRNYGYTF
size: -
D: -
J: TRBJ1-2
V: TRBV7-9

DNA: TGTGCCAGCAGCTTATTTCTAGGTGAGCAGTTCTTC
CDR3: CASSLFLGEQFF
size: -
D: -
J: TRBJ2-1
V: TRBV13

DNA: TGTGCCAGCGGTCCACAGGGGGGTGGCAATCAGCCCCAGCATTTT
CDR3: CASGPQGGGNQPQHF
size: -
D: TRBD1
J: TRBJ1-5
V: TRBV27

DNA: TGCGCCAGCAGCTTGGACAGGGGGCTCGCAGATACGCAGTATTTT
CDR3: CASSLDRGLADTQYF
size: once
D: TRBD1
J: TRBJ2-3
V: TRBV5-1

DNA: TGTGCTAGTGGTCGGGACAGCCGGGGCTACACCTTC
CDR3: CASGRDSRGYTF
size: -
D: TRBD1
J: TRBJ1-2
V: TRBV12-5

DNA: TGTGCCAGCAGTGAAGGGGGAGCGGGCACAGATACGCAGTATTTT
CDR3: CASSEGGAGTDTQYF
size: -
D: -
J: TRBJ2-3
V: TRBV2

DNA: TGTGCCAGCAGCTTACGTCCCACCGGGGAGCTGTTTTTT
CDR3: CASSLRPTGELFF
size: -
D: -
J: TRBJ2-2
V: TRBV27

DNA: TGTGCCAGCGTCCCGGGACAGCACACTGAAGCTTTCTTT
CDR3: CASVPGQHTEAFF
size: -
D: TRBD1
J: TRBJ1-1
V: TRBV28

DNA: TGTGCCAGTAGTCCTCACAGGGCCACTAGCACAGATACGCAGTATTTT
CDR3: CASSPHRATSTDTQYF
size: -
D: -
J: TRBJ2-3
V: TRBV19

DNA: TGTGCCAGCTCACCACCGGGGGCTAACTATGGCTACACCTTC
CDR3: CASSPPGANYGYTF
size: -
D: -
J: TRBJ1-2
V: TRBV18

DNA: TGTGCCAGCAGACTAGGGGGCCCCTACGAGCAGTACTTC
CDR3: CASRLGGPYEQYF
size: -
D: TRBD1
J: TRBJ2-7
V: TRBV28

DNA: TGTGCCAGCAGCGTATCCGCTAGCGGGACCTGGGGCGGTCGCACAGATACGCAGTATTTT
CDR3: CASSVSASGTWGGRTDTQYF
size: -
D: TRBD2
J: TRBJ2-3
V: TRBV9

DNA: TGTGCCAGCAGCCCCATACCTGGACAGGAGAACACTGAAGCTTTCTTT
CDR3: CASSPIPGQENTEAFF
size: -
D: TRBD1
J: TRBJ1-1
V: TRBV7-9

DNA: TGTGCCAGCAGTTACGTGGGGAGGGCGGAAGCTTTCTTT
CDR3: CASSYVGRAEAFF
size: -
D: -
J: TRBJ1-1
V: TRBV6-5

DNA: TGCAGCGCGTTCCATCCTGTTAACTACGAGCAGTACTTC
CDR3: CSAFHPVNYEQYF
size: -
D: -
J: TRBJ2-7
V: TRBV29-1

DNA: TGTGCCAGCAGCTTAACTCCTAGCGGGTCGAACACCGGGGAGCTGTTTTTT
CDR3: CASSLTPSGSNTGELFF
size: -
D: TRBD2
J: TRBJ2-2
V: TRBV7-3

DNA: TGCGCCAGCGGGCCTAGCGGGATCTCGTACAATGAGCAGTTCTTC
CDR3: CASGPSGISYNEQFF
size: -
D: TRBD2
J: TRBJ2-1
V: TRBV5-1

DNA: TGTGCCAGCAGCGCCCAGATCGAAAAGGGTGGCTACACCTTC
CDR3: CASSAQIEKGGYTF
size: -
D: -
J: TRBJ1-2
V: TRBV9

DNA: TGTGCCAGCAGTTCGCTTGGACGAACGGGAGATGGCGAGCAGTACTTC
CDR3: CASSSLGRTGDGEQYF
size: -
D: -
J: TRBJ2-7
V: TRBV6-6

DNA: TGTGCCAGCAGCTTTCAGGGGAACACTGAAGCTTTCTTT
CDR3: CASSFQGNTEAFF
size: -
D: -
J: TRBJ1-1
V: TRBV7-2

DNA: TGTGCCAGCAGCAAACGGGGCGGGACACTGAGCAATCAGCCCCAGCATTTT
CDR3: CASSKRGGTLSNQPQHF
size: once
D: -
J: TRBJ1-5
V: TRBV21-1

DNA: TGTGCCAGCAGCTTGGGACTAGCGGGGAGCACAGATACGCAGTATTTT
CDR3: CASSLGLAGSTDTQYF
size: -
D: TRBD2
J: TRBJ2-3
V: TRBV5-6

DNA: TGTGCCAGCGGACGGACAGGACTTTCTTTGGCCAACGTCCTGACTTTC
CDR3: CASGRTGLSLANVLTF
size: -
D: TRBD1
J: TRBJ2-6
V: TRBV9

DNA: TGTGCCAGCAACAGTCTGGCGGGACCTTACGAGCAGTACTTC
CDR3: CASNSLAGPYEQYF
size: once
D: -
J: TRBJ2-7
V: TRBV6-5

DNA: TGTGCCAGCAGCCAAGGCCTTAACTATGGCTACACCTTC
CDR3: CASSQGLNYGYTF
size: -
D: -
J: TRBJ1-2
V: TRBV14

DNA: TGTGCCAGCAACCCGACAGTTTTTCGCAATCAGCCCCAGCATTTT
CDR3: CASNPTVFRNQPQHF
size: -
D: -
J: TRBJ1-5
V: TRBV28

DNA: TGTGCCAGCAGCTTAACTTACAATGAGCAGTTCTTC
CDR3: CASSLTYNEQFF
size: -
D: -
J: TRBJ2-1
V: TRBV7-2

DNA: TGTGCCAGAAGCTTGTTTCGTCCCCAGCATTTT
CDR3: CARSLFRPQHF
size: -
D: -
J: TRBJ1-5
V: TRBV5-8

DNA: TGCAGTGCCCTAGGCCTAGCGGGAGTCTTC
CDR3: CSALGLAGVF
size: -
D: TRBD2
J: TRBJ2-7
V: TRBV20-1

DNA: TGTGCCACCAGCAGAGATGGTAGACAGGGAAGACAGCCCCAGCATTTT
CDR3: CATSRDGRQGRQPQHF
size: -
D: TRBD1
J: TRBJ1-5
V: TRBV15

DNA: TGTGCCAGCCATCCCAAAGGGACTAGCGGGCCCTACGAGCAGTACTTC
CDR3: CASHPKGTSGPYEQYF
size: -
D: TRBD2
J: TRBJ2-7
V: TRBV2

DNA: TGCGCCAGCAGCTTGGGGACGGGTGAGCAGTTCTTC
CDR3: CASSLGTGEQFF
size: -
D: -
J: TRBJ2-1
V: TRBV5-1

DNA: TGCGCCAGCCGCGGGCAGAGCTCCTACAATGAGCAGTTCTTC
CDR3: CASRGQSSYNEQFF
size: -
D: -
J: TRBJ2-1
V: TRBV5-1

DNA: TGTGCCAGCAGGCTCGACAGGGAAAAACTGTTTTTT
CDR3: CASRLDREKLFF
size: -
D: -
J: TRBJ1-4
V: TRBV2

DNA: TGTGCCAGCAGTGCGGGACAGGGGATTTTCGTTCTGTTTTTT
CDR3: CASSAGQGIFVLFF
size: -
D: TRBD1
J: TRBJ1-4
V: TRBV6-1

DNA: TGCGCCAAAAGGATGGGCGGGTCCTACGAGCAGTACTTC
CDR3: CAKRMGGSYEQYF
size: -
D: -
J: TRBJ2-7
V: TRBV23-1

DNA: TGTGCCAGCAGCCAGGGACAAGATACGCAGTATTTT
CDR3: CASSQGQDTQYF
size: -
D: -
J: TRBJ2-3
V: TRBV7-3

DNA: TGCGCCAGCAGTTTGGGGACTAGCTATGAGACCCAGTACTTC
CDR3: CASSLGTSYETQYF
size: -
D: TRBD2
J: TRBJ2-5
V: TRBV5-1

DNA: TGTGCCAGCAGTGTGATCCTTTCGTACAATGAGCAGTTCTTC
CDR3: CASSVILSYNEQFF
size: -
D: -
J: TRBJ2-1
V: TRBV2

DNA: TGTGCCAGCAGCTTAGCAGGGTTTGGTCAGCCCCAGCATTTT
CDR3: CASSLAGFGQPQHF
size: -
D: -
J: TRBJ1-5
V: TRBV7-8